The 21 T cell receptor beta chains in this list originate from one sample, sequenced in a study of tumor and adjacent non-tumor tissue in lung cancer (dated by TCRdb to the late 2010s). RNA was isolated from bulk unsorted tissue, and RNA quality was assessed with a NanoDrop ND-1000 and an Agilent 2100. Library creation used multiplex PCR. The instrument was an Illumina HiSeq 2500. TCRbeta libraries were constructed through three rounds of nested PCR with primers (Table S4) according to protocols adapted from ARM-PCR. TCRdb trimmed public reads at Q25 via fastp, called clones via MiXCR and kept in-frame beta chains. Identical CDR3 proteins give one entry, which carries the most common genes and DNA. Present in this sample are about 200,000 distinct CDR3 sequences, 70% to 75% of which were seen just once. The ten largest clonotypes hold approximately 25% of the sample. Sequencing was performed on lung tumor tissue. The receptors derive from a man aged 55 to 69 with non-small cell lung cancer.

This clonotype showed up many times. The chain's CDR3 is CSARGQFSYEQYF. CDR3 DNA: TGCAGTGCTAGGGGACAGTTCTCCTACGAGCAGTACTTC. The chain combines TRBV20-1 with TRBJ2-7; 7 bases are a match to TRBD1. The V and J ends lost 3 bases and 0 bases, in that order; junction bases with no gene match: 2. The CDR3 sequence is 13 residues long. Germline V gene sequence: CDR1 DFQATT, CDR2 SNEGSKA (reference sequence).

This clonotype was recorded at least ten times. The V and J genes are TRBV12-3 or TRBV12-4 and TRBJ2-6; D is possibly TRBD1 (5 bases). V was cut by 5 bases and J by 2 bases, with 16 bases left in between. The CDR3 consists of 17 residues. CDR3 bases: TGTGCCAGCAGTCCAGGGCAGGGTAAACCTGGGGCCAACGTCCTGACTTTC. This codes for CASSPGQGKPGANVLTF.

A word on this clonotype: It is likely a read error, because the conserved phenylalanine at the end of the CDR3 is missing. This chain uses TRBV20-1 with TRBJ1-1; D remains unclear. This CDR3 has 11 residues. Germline CDR1 DFQATT, CDR2 SNEGSKA (reference sequence). The CDR3 region has the DNA TGCTGTGCTAGACATGGAGAGGAAGCTTTCTTG. It yields the protein CCARHGEEAFL.

In this sample, this clonotype turned up once. At one boundary the junction diverges from the germline segment, which might be a read error. The chain links TRBV6-6 to TRBJ2-6; D is undetermined. CDR3 length: 14 residues. Germline V lookup: CDR1 MNHNY, CDR2 SVGAGI (reference sequence). The DNA for the CDR3 is TGTGCCAGCAGCCCACACTCTGGGGTCAACGTCCTGACTTTC. This encodes CASSPHSGVNVLTF.

There are many counts of this clonotype. This rearrangement joins TRBV4-2 to TRBJ2-7; no definite D call. The CDR3 is made up of 14 amino acids. CDR1 and CDR2 from the germline V gene are LGHNA and YNFKEQ. V lost 0 bases, J lost 5 bases, and 11 bases lay in between. In DNA form, the CDR3 reads TGTGCCAGCAGCCAAGATCGTGGGTCCAACGAGCAGTACTTC. It yields the protein CASSQDRGSNEQYF.

This clonotype has just a few counts. A clone one base away is much larger, so this may be a read error. This chain uses TRBV6-5 with TRBJ2-1; TRBD2 is a possible D gene (5 bases). V was pared by 7 bases and J by 7 bases, with 17 bases between. This CDR3 is 14 amino acids long. Germline CDR1 is MNHEY and CDR2 is SVGAGI. The chain's CDR3 is CASTSAGSKNEQFF. For the CDR3, the DNA is TGTGCCAGCACTTCCGCGGGCTCCAAAAATGAGCAGTTCTTC.

The chain employs TRBV11-3 and TRBJ2-3, with 8 nucleotides matching TRBD2. The germline V gene has CDR1 SGHNT and CDR2 YENEEA. This CDR3 contains 13 residues. CDR3 in DNA: TGTACCAACAGCTTAGGTACTAGCGGTACGCAGTATTTT. Residues: CTNSLGTSGTQYF.

This clonotype was counted between two and nine times. This sequence joins TRBV29-1 and TRBJ1-1; 7 nucleotides match TRBD1. This CDR3 has 15 residues. CDR1 SQVTM and CDR2 ANQGSEA come from the germline V gene. The CDR3 here is CTAIRQGLKNTEAFF. The CDR3 DNA reads as TGCACCGCCATCCGACAGGGTTTAAAGAACACTGAAGCTTTCTTT.

V gene TRBV5-6 combines with J gene TRBJ1-1, with D perhaps matching TRBD1 (6 bases). Germline V gene data show CDR1 as SGHDT and CDR2 as YYEEEE. The CDR3 extends over 12 amino acids. V shed 2 bases and J shed 7 bases, with 9 bases lying between them. CDR3 loop: CASSFVGGEAFF. CDR3 DNA: TGTGCCAGCAGCTTCGTAGGGGGTGAAGCTTTCTTT. The variable domain in full, completed from reference TRBV5-6 and TRBJ1-1, reads DAGVTQSPTHLIKTRGQQVTLRCSPKSGHDTVSWYQQALGQGPQFIFQYYEEEERQRGNFPDRFSGHQFPNYSSELNVNALLLGDSALYLCASSFVGGEAFFGQGTRLTVV.

This rearrangement joins TRBV11-3 to TRBJ2-3; a possible D gene is TRBD2 (6 bases). CDR1 and CDR2 from the germline V gene are SGHNT and YENEEA. CDR3 length: 18 residues. V lost 5 bases and J lost 4, with 25 bases in between. CDR3 in DNA: TGTGCCAGCAGCCCCGGGACGATAGCGGAGGGGCCTGCAGATACGCAGTATTTT. Translated: CASSPGTIAEGPADTQYF.

A word on this clonotype: A much larger clone sits a single nucleotide away, making a read error possible. The chain uses TRBV6-5 and TRBJ2-1; 10 bases are a match to TRBD2. The germline V gene encodes CDR1 MNHEY and CDR2 SVGAGI. This CDR3 region has 16 residues. Trimming removed 8 bases from V and 6 bases from J; junction bases left unmatched: 13. The CDR3 nucleotides are TGTGCCAGCGGTTTGAGCGGGGGGGGTATGAGCAATGAGCAGTTCTTC. Residues: CASGLSGGGMSNEQFF.

The gene calls are TRBV28 and TRBJ2-7; the D is unclear. Trimming stripped 5 bases from V and 2 bases from J, with 10 bases between. The germline V gene has CDR1 MDHEN and CDR2 SYDVKM. The CDR3 length is 13 residues. DNA for the CDR3: TGTGCCAGCAGTCTCCCCTTAACCTACGAGCAGTACTTC. Protein product: CASSLPLTYEQYF.

This clonotype was recorded only once. At one end, the junction sequence differs from germline, possibly due to a read error. This chain joins TRBV10-2 and TRBJ1-6; no firm D call. The length of the CDR3 is 15 residues. Germline CDR1 reads WSHSY; CDR2 reads SAAADI. DNA for the CDR3: TGCGCCAGCAGTGAACTCCGGATAGGCTCTGACACCCTCCGCTTT. Translation: CASSELRIGSDTLRF.

With regard to this clonotype: One junction end disagrees with the germline gene, perhaps due to a read error. The J gene is TRBJ2-1, the V gene TRBV5-1; no firm D call. This CDR3 region has 10 residues. The germline CDR1 and CDR2 sequences are SGHRS and YFSETQ. The CDR3 reads CACSSFWQFF. CDR3 in DNA: TGCGCCTGCAGCTCCTTCTGGCAGTTCTTC.

Note on this clonotype: Since a much larger clone is just one base distant, this may be a read error. The chain has TRBV6-2 or TRBV6-3 and TRBJ2-1; no firm D call. V lost 7 bases, J lost 3 bases, and 4 bases lay in between. The CDR3 runs to 11 residues. Germline assignment: CDR1 MNHEY and CDR2 SVGEGT. CDR3 coding DNA: TGTGCCAGCAAGCGCTACAATGAGCAGTTCTTC. The encoded protein is CASKRYNEQFF.

Note on this clonotype: A read error may account for a junction end that differs from germline. The chain couples TRBV4-3 to TRBJ2-3, with D perhaps TRBD2 (6 bases). The CDR3 contains 17 residues. The germline V gene has CDR1 LGHNA and CDR2 YSLEER. CDR3 amino acids: CANSLLTSPTSTDTQYF. CDR3 bases: TGTGCCAACAGCCTCCTAACTAGCCCCACTTCCACAGATACGCAGTATTTT.

A note on this clonotype: This may be a read error: a much more frequent sequence differs by one nucleotide. The chain is built from TRBV11-3 and TRBJ1-1, with 11 bases fitting TRBD1. The germline V gene encodes CDR1 SGHNT and CDR2 YENEEA. The CDR3 has 15 residues. CDR3 protein: CASNLSGQGAYGAFF. The DNA for the CDR3 is TGTGCCAGCAACTTATCAGGACAGGGGGCCTATGGAGCTTTCTTT.

About this clonotype itself: A much larger clone lies one base from this, so it may be a read error. The missing conserved phenylalanine or tryptophan at the end of this CDR3 makes a read error likely. This chain connects TRBV20-1 to TRBJ2-5; D gene unclear. The CDR3 spans 16 residues. The V and J ends lost 0 bases and 2 bases respectively, with 16 bases between them. Germline lookup yields CDR1 DFQATT and CDR2 SNEGSKA (reference sequence). CDR3 bases: TGCAGTGCTAGAGATCCAGACTTGGGCAGGCAAGAGACCCAGTACTTA. This translates into CSARDPDLGRQETQYL.

This sequence joins TRBV5-1 and TRBJ2-7; 9 bases map to TRBD1. This CDR3 region has 15 residues. Unmatched junction bases numbered 11, after V lost 0 bases and J lost 10 bases. The germline CDR1 and CDR2 sequences are SGHRS and YFSETQ. Here the CDR3 reads CASSLEDRGRGNQYF. CDR3 coding DNA: TGCGCCAGCAGCTTGGAGGACAGGGGTCGGGGAAACCAGTACTTC.

The chain is built from TRBV27 and TRBJ2-5; 7 nucleotides match TRBD1. The ends lost 5 bases at V and 2 bases at J; junction bases unmatched: 5. Germline assignment: CDR1 MNHEY and CDR2 SMNVEV (reference sequence). The CDR3 is 14 amino acids. The CDR3 spells CASSPLTGQETQYF. In nucleotides, the CDR3 is TGTGCCAGCAGTCCCCTGACAGGGCAAGAGACCCAGTACTTC.

Comment on this clonotype: A clone one base away is much larger, so this may be a read error. This likely comes from a read error, as the CDR3 has no conserved phenylalanine or tryptophan at its end. This sequence joins TRBV20-1 and TRBJ2-5; D unclear. This CDR3 is built from 15 residues. Trimming removed 0 bases at V and 5 bases at J, with 16 bases between. Germline-derived CDR1 and CDR2 are DFQATT and SNEGSKA (reference sequence). The CDR3, as DNA: TGCAGTGCTAGAGAGAGCTCGGTCTTTCCGGAGACCCAGTACTTA. The encoded protein is CSARESSVFPETQYL.